The 22 T cell receptor beta chains below come from one sample, sequenced in a study of brain T cells in children with intractable seizures. Only in-frame clones appear in the TCRdb table, and some are missing; sequencing was by immunoSEQ multiplex PCR. Found here are tens of thousands of clones, 90% to 95% of them singletons; the top ten hold under 2%. This specimen consisted of peripheral blood, obtained at surgery. These receptors all stem from a boy less than two years old with tuberous sclerosis and intractable seizures.

V gene TRBV6-5 combines with J gene TRBJ1-4; a weak D match, TRBD1 (6 bases). The CDR3 contains 14 residues. V was clipped by 2 bases and J by 6 bases, with 10 bases between them. The germline CDR1 and CDR2 sequences are MNHEY and SVGAGI. This CDR3 is CASSYRGSYEKLFF. CDR3 nucleotides: TGTGCCAGCAGTTACAGGGGGTCTTATGAAAAACTGTTTTTT.

This clone was found a few times. V usage is TRBV6-1 and J usage is TRBJ2-5; D may match TRBD1 or TRBD2 (6 bases each). Trimming shortened V by 0 bases and J by 2 bases, and 10 bases separated the two germline ends. Germline CDR1 reads MNHNS; CDR2 reads SASEGT. This CDR3 has 15 amino acids. CDR3 loop: CASSEAGGTQETQYF. In DNA form, the CDR3 reads TGTGCCAGCAGTGAAGCGGGCGGGACACAAGAGACCCAGTACTTC.

This sequence joins TRBV29-1 and TRBJ2-3; 11 bases are shared with TRBD2. This CDR3 has 14 amino acids. Looked up from germline, CDR1 is SQVTM and CDR2 is ANQGSEA. J lost 4 bases, V lost 4 bases, and 4 bases had no gene match. The DNA of the CDR3 is TGCAGCGTTGCGGCTAGCGGGGGGCCAGATACGCAGTATTTT. Translation gives CSVAASGGPDTQYF.

The count of this clone is one. J is TRBJ1-2 and V is TRBV28; 7 bases line up with TRBD1. The CDR3 totals 14 residues. The V gene's germline CDR1 is MDHEN and CDR2 SYDVKM. J lost 8 bases, V lost 5 bases, and 11 bases had no gene match. As DNA, the CDR3 is TGTGCCAGCAGTAGGGGGACAGCCCCCTCAGGCTACACCTTC. Residues: CASSRGTAPSGYTF.

This clone was observed a single time. J is TRBJ1-2 and V is TRBV7-9; D unresolved. Per the germline V gene, CDR1 is SEHNR and CDR2 is FQNEAQ (reference sequence). CDR3 size: 14 residues. The V end lost 5 bases, the J end lost 4 bases, and 14 bases lay between the germline ends. Written as DNA, the CDR3 is TGTGCCAGCAGCGCCCCGCGGCGGATCTATGGCTACACCTTC. Translating gives CASSAPRRIYGYTF.

This clone was seen a single time. The V gene is TRBV10-3, the J gene TRBJ2-7, with D hard to call. The CDR3 runs to 13 residues. Germline CDR1 and CDR2: ENHRY and SYGVKD. V lost 0 bases and J lost 3, with 6 bases in between. CDR3 in DNA: TGTGCCATCAGTGAGTCGCCCTACTACGAGCAGTACTTC. Its protein product is CAISESPYYEQYF.

The genes are TRBV9 and TRBJ2-5; 15 nucleotides match TRBD2. The CDR3 spans 18 residues. V lost 4 bases, J lost 4 bases, and 11 bases stayed unmatched. CDR1 and CDR2 from the germline V gene are SGDLS and YYNGEE. CDR3 coding DNA: TGTGCCAGCAGCACCGGACTAGCGGGAGGGGAGCCACGAGAGACCCAGTACTTC. It translates to CASSTGLAGGEPRETQYF.

This chain uses TRBV28 with TRBJ2-7, with TRBD1 matching over 8 bases. Germline lookup yields CDR1 MDHEN and CDR2 SYDVKM. The V gene end was trimmed by 8 bases and the J gene end by 7 bases; junction bases not matched to a gene: 10. The CDR3 extends over 13 amino acids. The CDR3 DNA reads TGTGCCAGCTACGACAGGGGAAGTGGGGAGCAGTACTTC. Encoded protein: CASYDRGSGEQYF.

The J gene is TRBJ1-3, the V gene TRBV11-2; perhaps TRBD1 as D (5 bases). The CDR3 has 15 residues. The germline gives CDR1 SGHAT, CDR2 FQNNGV. V was cut by 3 bases and J by 2 bases, with 11 bases left in between. DNA of the CDR3: TGTGCCAGCAGCTTCACAGGTCTTACTGGAAACACCATATATTTT. Its protein is CASSFTGLTGNTIYF. The entire variable domain, with the rest obtained from reference TRBV11-2 and TRBJ1-3, is as follows: EAGVAQSPRYKIIEKRQSVAFWCNPISGHATLYWYQQILGQGPKLLIQFQNNGVVDDSQLPKDRFSAERLKGVDSTLKIQPAKLEDSAVYLCASSFTGLTGNTIYFGEGSWLTVV.

The rearrangement joins TRBV11-2 to TRBJ1-2; tentative D call: TRBD1 (6 bases). Trimming cost V 5 bases and J 4 bases, with 17 bases left between them. The CDR3 length is 15 residues. The germline V gene has CDR1 SGHAT and CDR2 FQNNGV. The CDR3 coding sequence is TGTGCCAGCAGCCCTACCCGGGGGCGCGCCTATGGCTACACCTTC. As protein: CASSPTRGRAYGYTF.

The chain links TRBV2 to TRBJ1-3; the D gene is possibly TRBD1 (5 bases). V was trimmed by 7 bases and J by 3 bases, leaving 13 bases between them. The CDR3 sequence is 14 residues long. Germline V gives CDR1 SNHLY, CDR2 FYNNEI. The CDR3 region has the DNA TGTGCCAGCAAGGATAGGAGGGGTGGAAACACCATATATTTT. As protein: CASKDRRGGNTIYF.

The CDR3 region is CASSIVSFSYEQYF. The CDR3 DNA follows: TGTGCCAGTAGTATAGTTTCATTTTCCTACGAGCAGTACTTC. This chain connects TRBV19 to TRBJ2-7; D is unresolved. The CDR3 is 14 residues long. Germline V gives CDR1 LNHDA, CDR2 SQIVND (reference sequence). The V end was cut by 1 base, the J end by 1 base, with 8 bases between.

CDR3 sequence: CASSFGWGAYEQYF. The CDR3, as DNA: TGTGCCAGCAGCTTCGGGTGGGGGGCTTACGAGCAGTACTTC. The chain carries TRBV5-4 and TRBJ2-7; D tentatively fits TRBD1 or TRBD2 (6 bases each). The CDR3 is made up of 14 amino acids. Trimming shortened V by 2 bases and J by 4 bases, and 13 bases separated the two germline ends. Germline loops: CDR1 SGHNT, CDR2 YYREEE (reference sequence).

The rearrangement uses TRBV19 and TRBJ1-2, with 9 bases that match TRBD1. The J segment lost 7 bases and the V segment lost 7 bases, leaving 13 bases of the junction unmatched. In germline, CDR1 is LNHDA, CDR2 SQIVND (reference sequence). CDR3 length: 15 residues. The DNA of the CDR3 is TGTGCCAGTAATCCTGCGGGACAGGGTTCGGGTGGCTACACCTTC. Translated, it gives CASNPAGQGSGGYTF. Full variable domain (missing parts from reference TRBV19 and TRBJ1-2): DGGITQSPKYLFRKEGQNVTLSCEQNLNHDAMYWYRQDPGQGLRLIYYSQIVNDFQKGDIAEGYSVSREKKESFPLTVTSAQKNPTAFYLCASNPAGQGSGGYTFGSGTRLTVV.

This chain connects TRBV3-1 (or the pseudogene TRBV3-2) to TRBJ1-1; D remains ambiguous. The CDR3 spans 14 residues. Per germline, CDR1 LGHDT and CDR2 YNNKEL (reference sequence). V was shortened by 4 bases and J by 0 bases, with 9 bases between the two germline ends. CDR3 loop: CASSPGLVNTEAFF. In nucleotides, the CDR3 is TGTGCCAGCAGCCCGGGTTTGGTGAACACTGAAGCTTTCTTT.

This sequence joins TRBV7-9 and TRBJ1-2; no clear D. Trimming removed 1 base at V and 4 bases at J, with 13 bases between. This CDR3 contains 15 residues. In germline, CDR1 is SEHNR, CDR2 FQNEAQ (reference sequence). CDR3 nucleotide sequence: TGTGCCAGCAGCTTAGTCCTGGGCTTCGGCTATGGCTACACCTTC. It specifies CASSLVLGFGYGYTF.

The chain has TRBV2 and TRBJ2-3; 16 bases map to TRBD2. The length of the CDR3 is 16 residues. V lost 7 bases to trimming and J lost 3 bases; unmatched junction nucleotides: 4. Germline V gene data show CDR1 as SNHLY and CDR2 as FYNNEI. The CDR3 spells CASKGLAGGPTDTQYF. CDR3 nucleotides: TGTGCCAGCAAGGGACTAGCGGGGGGGCCGACAGATACGCAGTATTTT.

The chain links TRBV19 to TRBJ2-7; possibly TRBD1 or TRBD2 for D (5 bases each). Trimming took 0 bases from V and 7 from J, leaving 13 bases between them. Germline values: CDR1 LNHDA, CDR2 SQIVND (reference sequence). This CDR3 contains 14 residues. The CDR3 is CASSIEDNWGEQYF. The CDR3 DNA reads TGTGCCAGTAGTATAGAGGACAATTGGGGGGAGCAGTACTTC.

The rearrangement joins TRBV10-3 to TRBJ2-7, with 10 bases matching TRBD1. The germline V gene has CDR1 ENHRY and CDR2 SYGVKD. CDR3 length equals 15 residues. The ends lost 2 bases at V and 3 bases at J; junction bases unmatched: 4. The CDR3 sequence: CAISEPRDRGYEQYF. CDR3 DNA: TGTGCCATCAGTGAGCCCCGGGACAGGGGCTACGAGCAGTACTTC.

The chain recombines TRBV5-6 with TRBJ1-2; 7 bases agree with TRBD1. The V gene's germline CDR1 is SGHDT and CDR2 YYEEEE. There are 15 residues in the CDR3. J was trimmed by 4 bases and V by 0 bases; bases with no gene match: 6. CDR3 amino acids: CASSLEPQGFYGYTF. The CDR3 DNA follows: TGTGCCAGCAGCTTGGAACCACAGGGGTTCTATGGCTACACCTTC.

V and J are TRBV19 and TRBJ1-5; 8 nucleotides agree with TRBD1. The ends lost 4 bases at V and 2 bases at J; junction bases unmatched: 7. This CDR3 has 16 residues. Per the germline V gene, CDR1 is LNHDA and CDR2 is SQIVND (reference sequence). DNA for the CDR3: TGTGCCAGTAGTACACCCAAACAGGGGGGCAATCAGCCCCAGCATTTT. It codes for CASSTPKQGGNQPQHF.

This chain's CDR3 is CASSYDQSRTGGGDTQYF. DNA of the CDR3: TGCGCCAGCAGCTACGACCAAAGTAGGACAGGGGGTGGGGATACGCAGTATTTT. The chain carries TRBV5-1 and TRBJ2-3, with 10 bases lining up with TRBD1. CDR3 length: 18 amino acids. Germline lookup yields CDR1 SGHRS and CDR2 YFSETQ. Trimming at V came to 3 bases and at J to 6 bases, leaving 16 bases not matched to a gene.